This T cell receptor beta chain was captured in a study of glioma-infiltrating T cells. Using RNA template, CDR3s of TCR alpha and beta were amplified with iRepertoire arm-PCR. TCRdb ran MiXCR on the multiplex PCR reads and lists one entry per CDR3 protein. In the table there are 95,000 to 150,000 distinct CDR3 sequences, 23% of which are singletons. CDR1 is SGDLS and CDR2 is YYNGEE in the germline V gene. The CDR3 length is 13 residues. V was clipped by 0 bases and J by 5 bases, with 8 bases between them. The clonotype was recovered from a human donor with low-grade glioma or glioblastoma, undergoing nonglioma brain surgery, or in good health (not recorded which). The chain employs TRBV9 and TRBJ1-2, with D hard to call. Specimen: glioma tissue, nonneoplastic brain tissue, or PBMCs (not recorded which). The CDR3 is CASSVVEGYGYTF. The CDR3 DNA is TGTGCCAGCAGCGTAGTGGAAGGGTATGGCTACACCTTC.